The present T cell receptor beta chain was sequenced within a study of immune heterogeneity within non-small cell lung tumors. This clonotype is judged medium-sized. Germline V gene data show CDR1 as LGHDT and CDR2 as YNNKEL (reference sequence). Trimming stripped 0 bases from V and 2 bases from J, with 8 bases between. This CDR3 spans 15 amino acids. Using 32 V and 13 J primers, multiplex PCR amplified TCR beta CDR3. TCRdb fed the multiplex PCR reads into MiXCR, producing one record per CDR3 protein. The sample carries about 3,300 distinct CDR3 sequences, 27% recorded once. The authors used 600 ng of bulk tumor genomic DNA per sample as template. Spaced far apart, several biopsies were taken from each primary tumor during surgery. Patients underwent curative surgery for untreated, newly diagnosed non-small cell lung cancer.

Input material: lung tumor tissue. This clonotype was sampled from a man in his 60s with non-small cell lung cancer. This chain connects TRBV3-1 to TRBJ1-3, with a possible D match to TRBD1 (5 bases). The CDR3 reads CASSQDRVTGNTIYF. The CDR3 nucleotides are TGTGCCAGCAGCCAAGACAGGGTAACTGGAAACACCATATATTTT.